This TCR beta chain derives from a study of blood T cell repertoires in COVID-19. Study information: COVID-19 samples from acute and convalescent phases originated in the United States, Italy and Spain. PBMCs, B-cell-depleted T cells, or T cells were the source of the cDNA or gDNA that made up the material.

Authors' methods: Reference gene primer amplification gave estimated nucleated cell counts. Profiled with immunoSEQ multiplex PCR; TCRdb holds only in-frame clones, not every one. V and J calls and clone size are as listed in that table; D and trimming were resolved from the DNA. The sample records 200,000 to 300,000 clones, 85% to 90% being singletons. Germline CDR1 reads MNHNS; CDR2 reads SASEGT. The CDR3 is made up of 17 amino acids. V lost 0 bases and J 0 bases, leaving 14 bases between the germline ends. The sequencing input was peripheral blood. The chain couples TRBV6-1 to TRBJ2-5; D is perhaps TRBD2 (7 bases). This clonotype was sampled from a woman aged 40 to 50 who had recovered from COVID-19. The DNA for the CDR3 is TGTGCCAGCAGTGAAGCGGGGGGGGCCCCGTACCAAGAGACCCAGTACTTC. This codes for CASSEAGGAPYQETQYF.